This T cell receptor beta chain was retrieved from a study of blood T cell repertoires in COVID-19. Study as a whole: Spain, Italy and the United States supplied samples that represented acute and convalescent COVID-19. Sources were T cells, B-cell-depleted T cells, or PBMCs; the material itself was cDNA or gDNA.

Original analysis: Nucleated cell number was recorded as an estimate derived from reference gene primer amplification. Here immunoSEQ multiplex PCR was the method, and the copy in TCRdb shows in-frame clones only, minus some. Clone size and V and J calls were adopted from that table, with D and trimming inferred from the DNA. The data contain about 130,000 clones, over 70% of them singletons. Trimming took 5 bases from V and 5 from J; bases not matched to a gene: 1. There are 12 residues in the CDR3. Per germline, CDR1 SGHNT and CDR2 YYREEE (reference sequence). The source material was peripheral blood. This clonotype was sampled from a woman between 45 and 65 years old with acute or convalescent COVID-19. The genes are TRBV5-4 and TRBJ2-5; TRBD1 aligns across 9 bases. In nucleotides, the CDR3 is TGTGCCAGCAGTGGACAGGGGGAGACCCAGTACTTC. This codes for CASSGQGETQYF.